This TCR beta chain was captured in a study of Graves' ophthalmopathy and Graves' hyperthyroidism. CDR3 regions of TCR beta were amplified from RNA transcripts. RT-PCR was first run with HTBI primers, then multiplex PCR in a second round. TCRdb itself ran the multiplex PCR reads through MiXCR, one entry per CDR3 protein. The data contain 400,000 or so distinct CDR3 sequences, 15% of them singletons. Many counts were recorded for this clonotype. V lost 0 bases to trimming and J lost 0 bases, with 9 bases between them. CDR1 is SGHDT and CDR2 is YYEEEE in the germline V gene. The CDR3 has 15 amino acids. The receptor was isolated from a woman under 30 with stable Graves' hyperthyroidism. Sample: peripheral blood. The chain links TRBV5-6 to TRBJ2-5, with D unresolved. In DNA, the CDR3 is TGTGCCAGCAGCTTGGGGCTCGCCTACCAAGAGACCCAGTACTTC. Amino acid sequence: CASSLGLAYQETQYF.